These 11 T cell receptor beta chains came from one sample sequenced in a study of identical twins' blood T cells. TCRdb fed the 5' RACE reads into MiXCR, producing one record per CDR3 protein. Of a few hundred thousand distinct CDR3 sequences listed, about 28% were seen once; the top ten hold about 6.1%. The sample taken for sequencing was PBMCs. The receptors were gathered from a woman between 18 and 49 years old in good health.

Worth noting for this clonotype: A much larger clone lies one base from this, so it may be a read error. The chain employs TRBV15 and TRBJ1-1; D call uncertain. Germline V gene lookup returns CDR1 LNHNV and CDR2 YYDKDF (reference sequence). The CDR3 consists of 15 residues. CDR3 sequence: CTTTNRIFENTEAFF. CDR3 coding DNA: TGTACCACCACCAATCGGATTTTTGAGAACACTGAAGCTTTCTTT.

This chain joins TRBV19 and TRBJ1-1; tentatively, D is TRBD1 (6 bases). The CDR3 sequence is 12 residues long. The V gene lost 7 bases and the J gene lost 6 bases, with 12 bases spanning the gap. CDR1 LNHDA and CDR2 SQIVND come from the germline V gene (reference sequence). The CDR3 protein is CASIQGRSEAFF. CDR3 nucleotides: TGTGCCAGTATACAGGGTCGGTCTGAAGCTTTCTTT.

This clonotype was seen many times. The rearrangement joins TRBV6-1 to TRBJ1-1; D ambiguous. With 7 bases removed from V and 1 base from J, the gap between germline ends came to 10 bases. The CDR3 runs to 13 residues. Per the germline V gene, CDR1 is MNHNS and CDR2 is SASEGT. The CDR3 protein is CASTAVPNTEAFF. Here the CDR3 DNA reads TGTGCCAGCACTGCGGTCCCGAACACTGAAGCTTTCTTT.

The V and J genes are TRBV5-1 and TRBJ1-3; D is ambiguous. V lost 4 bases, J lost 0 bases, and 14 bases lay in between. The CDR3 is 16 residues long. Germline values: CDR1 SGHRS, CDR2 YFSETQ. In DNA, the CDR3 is TGCGCCAGCAGCCCCGGCCCGAAGAGCTCTGGAAACACCATATATTTT. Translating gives CASSPGPKSSGNTIYF.

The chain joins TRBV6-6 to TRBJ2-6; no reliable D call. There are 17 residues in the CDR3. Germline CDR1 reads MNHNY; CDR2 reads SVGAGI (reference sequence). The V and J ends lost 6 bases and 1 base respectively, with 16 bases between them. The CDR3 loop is CASSTAGKSSGANVLTF. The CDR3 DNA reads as TGTGCCAGCAGCACCGCTGGAAAATCTTCTGGGGCCAACGTCCTGACTTTC.

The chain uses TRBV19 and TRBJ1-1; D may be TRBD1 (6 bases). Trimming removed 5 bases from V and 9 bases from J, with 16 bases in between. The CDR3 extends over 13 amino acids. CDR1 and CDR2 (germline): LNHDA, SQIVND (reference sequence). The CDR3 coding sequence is TGTGCCAGTAGTCCCGGGGGCACAGGGAAAGCTTTCTTT. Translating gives CASSPGGTGKAFF.

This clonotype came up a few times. DNA for the CDR3: TGTGCCAGCAGAACATACCGCGGGACTGAAGCTTTCTTT. It codes for CASRTYRGTEAFF. V is TRBV12-3 or TRBV12-4 and J is TRBJ1-1; no clear D. Trimming removed 6 bases at V and 5 bases at J, with 13 bases between. The CDR3 sequence is 13 residues long.

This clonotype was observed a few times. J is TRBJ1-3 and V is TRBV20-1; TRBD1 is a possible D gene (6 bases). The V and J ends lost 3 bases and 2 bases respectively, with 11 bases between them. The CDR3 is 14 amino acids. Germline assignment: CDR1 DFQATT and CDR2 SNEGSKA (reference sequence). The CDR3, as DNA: TGCAGTGCTAGGGGGGGCTCCGCTGGAAACACCATATATTTT. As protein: CSARGGSAGNTIYF.

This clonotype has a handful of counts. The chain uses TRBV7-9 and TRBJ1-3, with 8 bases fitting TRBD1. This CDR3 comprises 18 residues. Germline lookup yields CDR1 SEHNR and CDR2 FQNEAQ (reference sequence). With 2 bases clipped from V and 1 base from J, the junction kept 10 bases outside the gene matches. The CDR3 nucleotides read TGTGCCAGCAGCTTAAGACGACAGGGGTCTTCATCTGGAAACACCATATATTTT. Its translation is CASSLRRQGSSSGNTIYF. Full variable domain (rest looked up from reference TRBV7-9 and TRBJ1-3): DTGVSQNPRHKITKRGQNVTFRCDPISEHNRLYWYRQTLGQGPEFLTYFQNEAQLEKSRLLSDRFSAERPKGSFSTLEIQRTEQGDSAMYLCASSLRRQGSSSGNTIYFGEGSWLTVV.

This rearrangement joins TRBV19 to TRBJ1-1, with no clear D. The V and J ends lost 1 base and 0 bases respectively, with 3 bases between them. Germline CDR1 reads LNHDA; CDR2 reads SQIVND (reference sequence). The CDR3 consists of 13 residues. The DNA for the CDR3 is TGTGCCAGTAGTATAGGAGTGAACACTGAAGCTTTCTTT. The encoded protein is CASSIGVNTEAFF.

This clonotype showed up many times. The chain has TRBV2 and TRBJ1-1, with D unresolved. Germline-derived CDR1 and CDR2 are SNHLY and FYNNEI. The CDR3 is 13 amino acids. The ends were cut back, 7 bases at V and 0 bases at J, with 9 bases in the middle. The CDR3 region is CASKGDLNTEAFF. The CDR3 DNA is TGTGCCAGCAAGGGCGACCTGAACACTGAAGCTTTCTTT.